Listed below are T cell receptor beta chains from one sample, sequenced in a study of memory CD4+ T cells and cytomegalovirus serostatus. TCRdb keeps only in-frame clones here, not all; method: immunoSEQ multiplex PCR. The sample lists about 82,000 clones, more than 70% occurring once. The sample taken for sequencing was memory CD4+ T cells from blood. These receptors were obtained from an adult in good health and CMV-seronegative. Both conserved end residues are part of each CDR3. Each record gives: clone size, V gene, J gene, D gene, CDR3 protein, CDR3 DNA. D genes are given only for firm matches. Size is stated for part of the rows, as once, few or many counts, or as a class when the clone is expanded.

abundance: -; v_gene: TRBV9; j_gene: TRBJ1-2; d_gene: -; CDR3aa: CASSVGPDRNNYGYTF; CDR3nt: TGTGCCAGCAGCGTAGGACCGGACCGGAATAACTATGGCTACACCTTC
abundance: many; v_gene: TRBV5-1; j_gene: TRBJ1-1; d_gene: TRBD1; CDR3aa: CASSSGQASAEAFF; CDR3nt: TGCGCCAGCAGCTCGGGACAGGCTTCAGCTGAAGCTTTCTTT
abundance: -; v_gene: TRBV2; j_gene: TRBJ2-3; d_gene: TRBD2; CDR3aa: CASSRDYVSADTQYF; CDR3nt: TGTGCCAGCAGTAGGGACTACGTATCGGCGGATACGCAGTATTTT
abundance: -; v_gene: TRBV18; j_gene: TRBJ1-1; d_gene: -; CDR3aa: CASSRSRETEAFF; CDR3nt: TGTGCCAGCTCACGGAGCAGGGAGACTGAAGCTTTCTTT
abundance: -; v_gene: TRBV7-3; j_gene: TRBJ2-3; d_gene: -; CDR3aa: CKGAGGVSDTQYF; CDR3nt: TGCAAAGGGGCAGGGGGGGTTTCAGATACGCAGTATTTT
abundance: -; v_gene: TRBV6-1; j_gene: TRBJ2-3; d_gene: -; CDR3aa: CASSGSGTNRDTQYF; CDR3nt: TGTGCCAGCAGTGGCTCCGGGACCAACAGAGATACGCAGTATTTT
abundance: -; v_gene: TRBV4-2; j_gene: TRBJ1-2; d_gene: -; CDR3aa: CASSQDWGDVNYGYTF; CDR3nt: TGTGCCAGCAGCCAAGATTGGGGGGATGTAAACTATGGCTACACCTTC
abundance: -; v_gene: TRBV30; j_gene: TRBJ1-2; d_gene: -; CDR3aa: CAWSVHFESIPGGYTF; CDR3nt: TGTGCCTGGAGTGTACATTTTGAGAGCATCCCAGGGGGCTACACCTTC
abundance: -; v_gene: TRBV27; j_gene: TRBJ1-2; d_gene: -; CDR3aa: CASSLQGLNYGYTF; CDR3nt: TGTGCCAGCAGTTTACAGGGCCTTAACTATGGCTACACCTTC
abundance: -; v_gene: TRBV27; j_gene: TRBJ2-1; d_gene: TRBD2; CDR3aa: CASSPSGAHNEQFF; CDR3nt: TGTGCCAGCAGCCCTAGCGGGGCCCACAATGAGCAGTTCTTC
abundance: -; v_gene: TRBV25-1; j_gene: TRBJ1-2; d_gene: TRBD1; CDR3aa: CASSEPTGGGGYTF; CDR3nt: TGTGCCAGCAGTGAACCGACAGGGGGGGGTGGCTACACCTTC
abundance: once; v_gene: TRBV5-1; j_gene: TRBJ1-5; d_gene: -; CDR3aa: CASSLGGVVGQPQHF; CDR3nt: TGCGCCAGCAGCTTGGGGGGGGTCGTAGGTCAGCCCCAGCATTTT
abundance: few; v_gene: TRBV2; j_gene: TRBJ2-3; d_gene: TRBD1; CDR3aa: CASKSDRASAGTQYF; CDR3nt: TGTGCCAGCAAGAGCGACAGGGCCTCAGCAGGTACGCAGTATTTT
abundance: -; v_gene: TRBV6-5; j_gene: TRBJ2-3; d_gene: TRBD1; CDR3aa: CASSYQGQSTDTQYF; CDR3nt: TGTGCCAGCAGTTACCAGGGACAGTCCACAGATACGCAGTATTTT
abundance: -; v_gene: TRBV9; j_gene: TRBJ1-1; d_gene: TRBD1; CDR3aa: CASSPTDRGSFGTEAFF; CDR3nt: TGTGCCAGCAGCCCCACGGACAGGGGCTCCTTTGGAACTGAAGCTTTCTTT
abundance: few; v_gene: TRBV13; j_gene: TRBJ1-1; d_gene: TRBD1; CDR3aa: CASREVRGWTEAFF; CDR3nt: TGTGCCAGCAGAGAGGTCAGGGGGTGGACTGAAGCTTTCTTT
abundance: -; v_gene: TRBV4-1; j_gene: TRBJ2-7; d_gene: -; CDR3aa: CASSQVSQSSYEQYF; CDR3nt: TGCGCCAGCAGCCAAGTATCCCAGAGCTCCTACGAGCAGTACTTC
abundance: -; v_gene: TRBV7-8; j_gene: TRBJ1-2; d_gene: TRBD1; CDR3aa: CASSTTGSNYGYTF; CDR3nt: TGTGCCAGCAGCACGACAGGGAGCAACTATGGCTACACCTTC
abundance: -; v_gene: TRBV4-1; j_gene: TRBJ2-2; d_gene: -; CDR3aa: CASSQVRRLVSTGELFF; CDR3nt: TGCGCCAGCAGCCAAGTCAGGCGTTTAGTTAGCACCGGGGAGCTGTTTTTT